Listed below are T cell receptor beta chains from one sample, sequenced in a study of shared T cell receptors in the human thymus. Some clones are missing from TCRdb's copy, which holds only in-frame ones; the method was immunoSEQ multiplex PCR. Among about 660,000 clones listed, more than 70% were seen once. The data also belong to a second study, concerning human thymus T cells.

Specimen: thymocytes. The receptors originated from a boy under two years old with a congenital heart defect. CDR3s include the opening cysteine and the closing phenylalanine or tryptophan.

j_gene: TRBJ2-7; v_gene: TRBV18; CDR3aa: CASSQWDRGGYEQYF
j_gene: TRBJ2-3; v_gene: TRBV29-1; CDR3aa: CSVGPLSGTSGRTSTDTQYF
j_gene: TRBJ2-3; v_gene: TRBV14; CDR3aa: CASSQGVRTDTQYF
j_gene: TRBJ1-2; v_gene: TRBV6-5; CDR3aa: CASSGQGYGYTF
j_gene: TRBJ1-1; v_gene: TRBV28; CDR3aa: CASSRITTGDTEAFF
j_gene: TRBJ2-7; v_gene: TRBV15; CDR3aa: CATSRVRESTYEQYF
j_gene: TRBJ2-2; v_gene: TRBV7-6; CDR3aa: CASSPVRVAGGLGTGELFF
j_gene: TRBJ1-2; v_gene: TRBV6-5; CDR3aa: CASSGKGQGGYGYTF
j_gene: TRBJ1-5; v_gene: TRBV5-1; CDR3aa: CASSLAGGRQPQHF
j_gene: TRBJ2-7; v_gene: TRBV11-2; CDR3aa: CASSLATTGNSYEQYF
j_gene: TRBJ1-5; v_gene: TRBV18; CDR3aa: CASSNSIYQPQHF
j_gene: TRBJ2-5; v_gene: TRBV5-6; CDR3aa: CASSLGAQETQYF
j_gene: TRBJ1-4; v_gene: TRBV5-6; CDR3aa: CASSLRTGQNEKLFF
j_gene: TRBJ2-3; v_gene: TRBV29-1; CDR3aa: CSANRGPPTDTQYF
j_gene: TRBJ2-7; v_gene: TRBV19; CDR3aa: CASSTTEEAAYEQYF
j_gene: TRBJ1-1; v_gene: TRBV7-9; CDR3aa: CASGQGNTEAFF
j_gene: TRBJ2-7; v_gene: TRBV5-6; CDR3aa: CASSGGISAPTYEQYF
j_gene: TRBJ2-7; v_gene: TRBV14; CDR3aa: CASSQVGASVPTYEQYF
j_gene: TRBJ2-3; v_gene: TRBV27; CDR3aa: CASSFLTRGLPDTQYF
j_gene: TRBJ2-3; v_gene: TRBV28; CDR3aa: CASSSSGTSGIDTQYF
j_gene: TRBJ2-4; v_gene: TRBV19; CDR3aa: CASSILAKNIQYF
j_gene: TRBJ2-3; v_gene: TRBV12-5; CDR3aa: CASGLAGRASGSTDTQYF
j_gene: TRBJ2-1; v_gene: TRBV7-2; CDR3aa: CASSLAGGPWDEQFF
j_gene: TRBJ1-2; v_gene: TRBV19; CDR3aa: CASSTGQANYGYTF
j_gene: TRBJ1-1; v_gene: TRBV6-5; CDR3aa: CASSYIENTEAFF
j_gene: TRBJ1-1; v_gene: TRBV29-1; CDR3aa: CSVRKPGQGAGQAFF